Listed below are T cell receptor beta chains from one sample, sequenced in a study of cytomegalovirus exposure and HLA in healthy donors. Sequenced by immunoSEQ multiplex PCR; TCRdb stores in-frame clones only, minus some. The sample includes hundreds of thousands of clones, over 80% of them seen just once. The sequenced sample consisted of PBMCs. The receptors stem from a boy younger than 10 in good health and CMV-seronegative. CDR3s leave out the opening cysteine and the closing phenylalanine or tryptophan.

TRBJ2-3,TRBV12-5,ASGSGALRLGGTDTQY
TRBJ1-1,TRBV6-1,ASPSGPRLVEAF
TRBJ2-7,TRBV19,ASRVTSGSLDEQY
TRBJ2-1,TRBV7-9,SSSPTGPFQF
TRBJ2-5,TRBV5-6,ASSFVYQETQY
TRBJ1-1,TRBV9,ASSVVSGGNTEAF
TRBJ1-3,TRBV9,ASSTDSHLRNTIY
TRBJ1-4,TRBV19,ASSIGQTATNEKLF
TRBJ1-6,TRBV7-9,ASSLGVGQGLDSPLH
TRBJ2-1,TRBV7-9,ASSYGGNEQF
TRBJ1-1,TRBV28,ASSFTGSGVDTEAF
TRBJ1-6,TRBV18,ASSPSPPGVNSPLH
TRBJ1-2,TRBV10-1,ASSESGDTSHT